What follows are 27 T cell receptor beta chains derived from one specimen sequenced in a study of cytomegalovirus exposure and HLA in healthy donors. PCR primers comprised 60 Vbeta and 13 Jbeta primers. Measured with immunoSEQ multiplex PCR; TCRdb has only the in-frame clones, and not every one. The sample carries approximately 180,000 clones, under 90% recorded once. Sequenced sample: PBMCs. Every receptor here comes from a man aged 30-40 years in good health and CMV-seropositive.

CDR3 DNA sequence: TGTGCCAGCAGCCCCAACAGCTACGAGCAGTACTTC. It encodes CASSPNSYEQYF. The chain is built from TRBV11-3 and TRBJ2-7; D uncertain. The V end was cut by 5 bases, the J end by 3 bases, with 8 bases between. CDR1 and CDR2 (germline): SGHNT, YENEEA. The CDR3 is made up of 12 amino acids.

This chain connects TRBV14 to TRBJ1-6; 10 nucleotides line up with TRBD1. With 4 bases clipped from V and 7 bases from J, the junction kept 10 bases outside the gene matches. CDR3 length: 17 amino acids. CDR1 and CDR2 from the germline V gene are SGHDN and FVKESK. DNA of the CDR3: TGTGCCAGCAGCCGGCAACGACAGGGGGCATTGAATTCACCCCTCCACTTT. Translating it yields CASSRQRQGALNSPLHF.

The chain joins TRBV9 to TRBJ2-3, with TRBD2 as a possible D gene (6 bases). The CDR3 runs to 14 residues. V gave up 2 bases and J gave up 3 bases, with 10 bases separating them. Germline V lookup: CDR1 SGDLS, CDR2 YYNGEE. The CDR3 nucleotides read TGTGCCAGCAGCGTCCGGGACTCAACAGATACGCAGTATTTT. It yields the protein CASSVRDSTDTQYF.

Worth noting for this clone: This sample also contains other DNA sequences that code for the same CDR3. The chain couples TRBV9 to TRBJ2-7; unclear D gene. Trimming removed 0 bases from V and 2 bases from J, with 9 bases in between. Germline assignment: CDR1 SGDLS and CDR2 YYNGEE. CDR3 length: 14 amino acids. CDR3 nucleotide sequence: TGTGCCAGCAGCGTAGGAGGTTCTACCTACGAGCAGTACTTC. This gives the protein CASSVGGSTYEQYF.

This clone appeared a few times. The chain links TRBV2 to TRBJ1-1, with 7 bases lining up with TRBD1. Trimming took 8 bases from V and 1 from J; bases not matched to a gene: 4. Looked up from germline, CDR1 is SNHLY and CDR2 is FYNNEI. There are 13 residues in the CDR3. CDR3 nucleotides: TGTGCCAGCGGGGGACAGCCGAACACTGAAGCTTTCTTT. Encoded protein: CASGGQPNTEAFF.

There are a few counts of this clone. The CDR3 protein is CASSPGQETQYF. The CDR3 DNA sequence: TGTGCCAGTAGTCCGGGCCAAGAGACCCAGTACTTC. The chain recombines TRBV19 with TRBJ2-5; D gene uncertain. Per the germline V gene, CDR1 is LNHDA and CDR2 is SQIVND (reference sequence). V was pared by 5 bases and J by 1 base, with 5 bases between. This CDR3 contains 12 residues.

This chain uses TRBV5-5 with TRBJ1-2; 7 bases match TRBD1. Germline values: CDR1 SGHKS, CDR2 YYEKEE (reference sequence). CDR3 length: 16 residues. Losses at the gene ends were 4 bases for V and 4 bases for J; bases not matched to a gene: 13. The CDR3 reads CASSVDPGTELYGYTF. DNA of the CDR3: TGTGCCAGCAGCGTCGACCCCGGGACAGAACTCTATGGCTACACCTTC.

The chain joins TRBV4-3 to TRBJ2-3; the match to TRBD2 covers 7 bases. Germline CDR1 and CDR2: LGHNA and YSLEER. V shed 0 bases and J 5 bases; nucleotides not matched to a gene: 11. The CDR3 sequence is 17 residues long. The CDR3 is CASSQDPWGGRIDTQYF. In DNA form, the CDR3 reads TGCGCCAGCAGCCAAGACCCGTGGGGGGGAAGGATAGATACGCAGTATTTT.

The table lists this clone with a count of one. The genes are TRBV6-5 and TRBJ2-1; D might be TRBD2 (5 bases). The germline CDR1 and CDR2 sequences are MNHEY and SVGAGI. This CDR3 comprises 15 residues. The ends were cut back, 4 bases at V and 5 bases at J, with 15 bases in the middle. The CDR3 protein is CASSSTRRKHNEQFF. The CDR3 DNA reads as TGTGCCAGCAGTTCTACACGGAGGAAACACAATGAGCAGTTCTTC.

This clone has a single count. This chain connects TRBV5-1 to TRBJ2-5; perhaps TRBD1 as D (6 bases). V was pared by 2 bases and J by 1 base, with 9 bases between. The CDR3 sequence is 14 residues long. CDR1 and CDR2 (germline): SGHRS, YFSETQ. The CDR3 spells CASSLAGAQETQYF. The CDR3 DNA is TGCGCCAGCAGCTTAGCAGGGGCCCAAGAGACCCAGTACTTC.

The chain combines TRBV6-1 with TRBJ2-3, with 9 bases aligning to TRBD1. The CDR3 is made up of 16 amino acids. J gave up 3 bases and V 0 bases, and 4 bases lay outside the gene matches. CDR1 is MNHNS and CDR2 is SASEGT in the germline V gene. The CDR3 DNA follows: TGTGCCAGCAGTGAAGCCATGGGACAGGGAACAGATACGCAGTATTTT. It is translated as CASSEAMGQGTDTQYF.

The chain has TRBV5-1 and TRBJ1-1; TRBD1 agrees at 7 bases. The CDR3 totals 15 residues. Germline loops: CDR1 SGHRS, CDR2 YFSETQ. Trimming at V came to 1 base and at J to 0 bases, leaving 3 bases not matched to a gene. CDR3: CASSLYQGVNTEAFF. CDR3 nucleotides: TGCGCCAGCAGCTTGTATCAGGGGGTGAACACTGAAGCTTTCTTT.

This rearrangement joins TRBV30 to TRBJ1-2; 9 bases agree with TRBD1. This CDR3 region has 14 residues. J gave up 6 bases and V 5 bases, and 10 bases lay outside the gene matches. Per germline, CDR1 GTSNPN and CDR2 SVGIG (reference sequence). This chain's CDR3 is CAWCTGTGTNGYTF. The DNA of the CDR3 is TGTGCCTGGTGTACCGGGACAGGGACTAATGGCTACACCTTC. Looking up the rest from reference TRBV30 and TRBJ1-2 gives the full variable domain: SQTIHQWPATLVQPVGSPLSLECTVEGTSNPNLYWYRQAAGRGLQLLFYSVGIGQISSEVPQNLSASRPQDRQFILSSKKLLLSDSGFYLCAWCTGTGTNGYTFGSGTRLTVV.

V is TRBV19 and J is TRBJ1-2, with unresolved D. CDR1 and CDR2 (germline): LNHDA, SQIVND (reference sequence). There are 14 residues in the CDR3. V was trimmed by 6 bases and J by 3 bases, leaving 14 bases between them. The CDR3 protein is CASSPTRQDYGYTF. CDR3 DNA: TGTGCCAGTAGCCCCACAAGACAAGACTATGGCTACACCTTC. Based on the CDR3 plus reference TRBV19 and TRBJ1-2, the full variable domain is DGGITQSPKYLFRKEGQNVTLSCEQNLNHDAMYWYRQDPGQGLRLIYYSQIVNDFQKGDIAEGYSVSREKKESFPLTVTSAQKNPTAFYLCASSPTRQDYGYTFGSGTRLTVV.

This clone was seen a few times. In nucleotides, the CDR3 is TGTGCCAGCAGCTTGCGCTACGGTGCCACTGAAGCTTTCTTT. Amino acid sequence: CASSLRYGATEAFF. The gene calls are TRBV5-4 and TRBJ1-1, with D hard to call. Trimming cost V 1 base and J 4 bases, with 11 bases left between them. The V gene's germline CDR1 is SGHNT and CDR2 YYREEE (reference sequence). The CDR3 has 14 amino acids.

V and J are TRBV11-2 and TRBJ1-2; 9 nucleotides line up with TRBD1. There are 14 residues in the CDR3. Germline V gene lookup returns CDR1 SGHAT and CDR2 FQNNGV. The V and J ends lost 4 bases and 4 bases, in that order; junction bases with no gene match: 4. The CDR3 DNA reads TGTGCCAGCAGCTCGACAGGGGGGACCTATGGCTACACCTTC. It codes for CASSSTGGTYGYTF.

This clone was observed once. The V call is TRBV7-2, the J call TRBJ2-1; 13 bases are shared with TRBD2. The ends lost 5 bases at V and 5 bases at J; junction bases unmatched: 6. Germline CDR1 and CDR2: SGHTA and FQGNSA. The CDR3 has 16 residues. The CDR3 nucleotides read TGTGCCAGCAGCCACCGGACTAGCGGGGGAGACAATGAGCAGTTCTTC. Translation: CASSHRTSGGDNEQFF. The full variable domain, rest sourced from reference TRBV7-2 and TRBJ2-1, is GAGVSQSPSNKVTEKGKDVELRCDPISGHTALYWYRQSLGQGLEFLIYFQGNSAPDKSGLPSDRFSAERTGGSVSTLTIQRTQQEDSAVYLCASSHRTSGGDNEQFFGPGTRLTVL.

The chain combines TRBV7-9 with TRBJ2-5, with 8 bases lining up with TRBD1. The CDR3 loop spans 17 amino acids. With 2 bases clipped from V and 0 bases from J, the junction kept 8 bases outside the gene matches. Per germline, CDR1 SEHNR and CDR2 FQNEAQ (reference sequence). The CDR3 DNA reads as TGTGCCAGCAGCTTAATTATCCGACAGGGGCACCAAGAGACCCAGTACTTC. Protein sequence: CASSLIIRQGHQETQYF.

The chain uses TRBV29-1 and TRBJ1-2; D call uncertain. Trimming removed 5 bases from V and 5 bases from J, with 12 bases in between. This CDR3 comprises 12 residues. Germline assignment: CDR1 SQVTM and CDR2 ANQGSEA. The CDR3 nucleotides are TGCAGCGTTCGCTCGACCGGGTATGGCTACACCTTC. Amino acid sequence: CSVRSTGYGYTF. Combining the CDR3 with reference TRBV29-1 and TRBJ1-2 gives the whole variable domain SAVISQKPSRDICQRGTSLTIQCQVDSQVTMMFWYRQQPGQSLTLIATANQGSEATYESGFVIDKFPISRPNLTFSTLTVSNMSPEDSSIYLCSVRSTGYGYTFGSGTRLTVV.

The chain combines TRBV6-5 with TRBJ2-1, with 7 bases matching TRBD1. CDR3 length equals 15 residues. Per the germline V gene, CDR1 is MNHEY and CDR2 is SVGAGI. With 6 bases clipped from V and 2 bases from J, the junction kept 7 bases outside the gene matches. DNA for the CDR3: TGTGCCAGCAGACCCGACAGGGATGCCTACAATGAGCAGTTCTTC. As protein: CASRPDRDAYNEQFF.

The chain has TRBV7-6 and TRBJ2-5; D is possibly TRBD2 (5 bases). Germline V CDR1 and CDR2: SGHVS, FNYEAQ. V was clipped by 2 bases and J by 0 bases, with 13 bases between them. The CDR3 length is 16 residues. The CDR3 spells CASSLTVAGYQETQYF. The DNA of the CDR3 is TGTGCCAGCAGCTTAACGGTGGCGGGTTACCAAGAGACCCAGTACTTC.

The chain carries TRBV10-3 and TRBJ1-3; the match to TRBD1 covers 7 bases. The CDR3 spans 13 residues. V lost 11 bases, J lost 4 bases, and 8 bases stayed unmatched. Germline values: CDR1 ENHRY, CDR2 SYGVKD. This chain's CDR3 is CASGGDRGNTIYF. CDR3 nucleotide sequence: TGTGCCTCCGGTGGGGACAGAGGAAACACCATATATTTT.

The chain combines TRBV7-9 with TRBJ2-5, with 13 bases matching TRBD2. V trimming: 5 bases; J trimming: 5 bases; junction bases outside the gene matches: 8. Germline-derived CDR1 and CDR2 are SEHNR and FQNEAQ (reference sequence). The CDR3 loop spans 16 amino acids. This chain's CDR3 is CASSTGLAGVKETQYF. For the CDR3, the DNA is TGTGCCAGCAGCACCGGACTAGCGGGAGTAAAGGAGACCCAGTACTTC.

The chain carries TRBV4-1 and TRBJ2-5; 10 nucleotides align to TRBD2. The junction had 11 bases not matched to a gene; V was cut back by 3 bases and J by 4 bases. This CDR3 spans 17 amino acids. CDR1 MGHRA and CDR2 YSYEKL come from the germline V gene. The CDR3 is CASSQVGVERGGETQYF. Here the CDR3 DNA reads TGCGCCAGCAGCCAGGTTGGAGTCGAGCGGGGGGGAGAGACCCAGTACTTC.

The chain links TRBV5-1 to TRBJ1-5; tentative D call: TRBD1 (6 bases). Trimming took off 2 bases at V and 4 bases at J, with 10 bases between the two ends. The CDR3 loop spans 14 amino acids. Germline V gene lookup returns CDR1 SGHRS and CDR2 YFSETQ. CDR3 sequence reads: CASSLGGGNQPQHF. The CDR3 coding sequence is TGCGCCAGCAGCTTAGGGGGGGGGAATCAGCCCCAGCATTTT.

The chain has TRBV28 and TRBJ2-1; D gene ambiguous. This CDR3 region has 13 residues. The ends were cut back, 1 base at V and 4 bases at J, with 5 bases in the middle. From germline, CDR1 is MDHEN and CDR2 SYDVKM. The CDR3 region has the DNA TGTGCCAGCAGTTTATTAGTTTACAATGAGCAGTTCTTC. This encodes CASSLLVYNEQFF.

This chain uses TRBV4-1 with TRBJ2-3, with 11 bases matching TRBD2. The J segment lost 3 bases and the V segment lost 4 bases, leaving 3 bases of the junction unmatched. Germline V lookup: CDR1 MGHRA, CDR2 YSYEKL. The CDR3 consists of 15 residues. CDR3 region: CASSRSGGDTDTQYF. The DNA for the CDR3 is TGCGCCAGCAGCCGTAGCGGGGGGGATACAGATACGCAGTATTTT.